This TCR beta chain came from a study of ipilimumab plus nivolumab after autologous stem cell transplantation. Germline V gene sequence: CDR1 SEHNR, CDR2 FQNEAQ (reference sequence). The CDR3 runs 13 residues. J lost 5 bases, V lost 5 bases, and 2 bases had no gene match. Ipilimumab, 1 mg/kg, started 14 to 28 days after autologous transplant. Dosing: nivolumab 3 mg/kg IV, weeks 1, 4, 7, 10, then every two weeks to week 26. Sequencing was performed with immunoSEQ multiplex PCR; in TCRdb, only in-frame clones are kept and a portion is missing. The sample has tens of thousands of clones; about 88% are singletons.

The chain has TRBV7-9 and TRBJ2-5, with 10 bases aligning to TRBD2. The sequencing here drew on PBMCs, taken in a trial of ipilimumab plus nivolumab as post-transplant consolidation. This clonotype was sampled from a male donor with multiple myeloma. The CDR3: CASSKTSGETQYF. The CDR3 DNA reads TGTGCCAGCAGCAAGACTAGCGGGGAGACCCAGTACTTC.